This TCR beta chain was sequenced for a study of T cells in Graves' hyperthyroidism and ophthalmopathy. Study-wide points: A median around 6 months before onset, the model predicted ophthalmopathy. Peripheral blood also featured most of the thyroid clonotypes expanded above 0.001.

The CDR3 regions of TCR beta were amplified from RNA transcripts. During a first-round RT-PCR of the TCR CDR3, the HTBI primer set was used. Via MiXCR, TCRdb re-called the multiplex PCR reads, giving one row per CDR3 protein. The sample consists of about 720,000 distinct CDR3 sequences, approximately 18% of them appearing once. Only a few counts were recorded for this clonotype. Its antigen is still unknown. The CDR3 is 15 amino acids. Trimming removed 2 bases from V and 0 bases from J, with 11 bases in between. Germline-derived CDR1 and CDR2 are SGHDT and YYEEEE. Those patients with uncontrolled infection, other autoimmune disease, pregnancy or lactation were excluded. Fresh 10 ml peripheral blood yielded PBMCs.

The rearrangement links TRBV5-6 to TRBJ1-1; D gene unclear. The TCR originated in a woman between 45 and 65 years old with Graves' hyperthyroidism that later progressed to Graves' ophthalmopathy. The sequenced material came from blood. Written as DNA, the CDR3 is TGTGCCAGCAGCTTTCAGGTGATAATGAACACTGAAGCTTTCTTT. This codes for CASSFQVIMNTEAFF. Filled out from reference TRBV5-6 and TRBJ1-1, the complete variable domain reads DAGVTQSPTHLIKTRGQQVTLRCSPKSGHDTVSWYQQALGQGPQFIFQYYEEEERQRGNFPDRFSGHQFPNYSSELNVNALLLGDSALYLCASSFQVIMNTEAFFGQGTRLTVV.